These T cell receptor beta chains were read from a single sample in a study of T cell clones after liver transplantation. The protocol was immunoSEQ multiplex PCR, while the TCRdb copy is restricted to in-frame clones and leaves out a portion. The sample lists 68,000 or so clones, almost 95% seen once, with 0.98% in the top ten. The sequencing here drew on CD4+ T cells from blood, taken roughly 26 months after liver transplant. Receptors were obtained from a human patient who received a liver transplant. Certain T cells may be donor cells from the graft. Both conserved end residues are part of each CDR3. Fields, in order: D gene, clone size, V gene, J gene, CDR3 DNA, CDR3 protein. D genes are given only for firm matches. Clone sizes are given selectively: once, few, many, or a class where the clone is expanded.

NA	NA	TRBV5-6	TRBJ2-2	TGTGCCAGCAGCTCCGGGACCCTAAACACCGGGGAGCTGTTTTTT	CASSSGTLNTGELFF
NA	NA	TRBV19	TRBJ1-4	TGTGCCAGTAGTACATACAGCGTATTCGGGGGGACTAATGAAAAACTGTTTTTT	CASSTYSVFGGTNEKLFF
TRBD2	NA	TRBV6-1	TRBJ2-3	TGTGCCAGCAGGACGCGGGCTAGCGGGAGCACGTATTTT	CASRTRASGSTYF
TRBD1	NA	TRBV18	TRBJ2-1	TGTGCCAGCTCACCGACAGGGTTCTACAATGAGCAGTTCTTC	CASSPTGFYNEQFF
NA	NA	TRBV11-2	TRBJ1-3	TGTGCCAGCAGCTTAGGGCAGGGGCACTCTGGAAACACCATATATTTT	CASSLGQGHSGNTIYF
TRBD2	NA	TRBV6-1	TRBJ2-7	TGTGCCAGCAGTGAACTTAGCGGGTTTTCGGCGAGCGAGCAGTACTTC	CASSELSGFSASEQYF
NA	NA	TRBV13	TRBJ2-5	TGTGCCAGCAGCCCCCGGGGTGCCACGGAGACCCAGTACTTC	CASSPRGATETQYF
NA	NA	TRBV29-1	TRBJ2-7	TGCAGCGCAGGCCCGGCGTCCTACGAGCAGTACTTC	CSAGPASYEQYF
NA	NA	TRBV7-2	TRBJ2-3	TGTGCCAGCAGCCCGGGCGGGACCATAAGCGCAGATACGCAGTATTTT	CASSPGGTISADTQYF
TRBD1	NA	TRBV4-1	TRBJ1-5	TGCGCCAGCAGCGGGGGACAGGGGGGCAATCAGCCCCAGCATTTT	CASSGGQGGNQPQHF
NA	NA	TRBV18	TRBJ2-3	TGTGCCAGCTCACCACAGGGCGCAGATACGCAGTATTTT	CASSPQGADTQYF
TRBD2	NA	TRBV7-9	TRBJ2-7	TGTGCCAGCAGCTCAACTAGCGGGAGAGGGTACGAGCAGTACTTC	CASSSTSGRGYEQYF
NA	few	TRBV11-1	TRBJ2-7	TGTGCCAGCAGCCCACCTCATACCTACGAGCAGTACTTC	CASSPPHTYEQYF
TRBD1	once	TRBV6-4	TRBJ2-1	TGTGCCAGCAGTGAAACCCGGGACAGGGCCCATGAGCAGTTCTTC	CASSETRDRAHEQFF
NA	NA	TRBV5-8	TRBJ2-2	TGTGCCAGCAGCTTGACGGCCGCGAACACCGGGGAGCTGTTTTTT	CASSLTAANTGELFF
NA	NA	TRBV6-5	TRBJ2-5	TGTGCCAGCAGTAATGACAGGCGGGAGACCCAGTACTTC	CASSNDRRETQYF
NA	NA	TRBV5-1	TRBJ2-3	TGCGCCAGCAGTCGAGACGGTCCCAAGTATTTT	CASSRDGPKYF
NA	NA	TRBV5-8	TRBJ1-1	TGTGCCAGCAGCTTTCCCGGGGGTTCTGAGACTGAAGCTTTCTTT	CASSFPGGSETEAFF
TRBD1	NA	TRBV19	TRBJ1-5	TGTGCCAGTAGTGATGACAGGGGGTCTGGCAATCAGCCCCAGCATTTT	CASSDDRGSGNQPQHF
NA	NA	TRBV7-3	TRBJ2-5	TGTGCCAGCAGCTTAAATCGGGGGGCGGAGACCCAGTACTTC	CASSLNRGAETQYF
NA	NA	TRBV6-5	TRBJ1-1	TGTGCCAGCAGTTTACCGGGCGCTGAAGCTTTCTTT	CASSLPGAEAFF
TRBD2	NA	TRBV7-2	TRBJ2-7	TGTGCCAGCAGTTCGTACACTAGCGGGGGCTACGAGCAGTACTTC	CASSSYTSGGYEQYF
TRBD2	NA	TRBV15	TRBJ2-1	TGTGCCACCACGAGCGACGGGACTAGCGGGATTGGTGAGCAGTTCTTC	CATTSDGTSGIGEQFF
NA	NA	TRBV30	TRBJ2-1	TGTGCCTGGAGTCCGAGCTCCTACAATGAGCAGTTCTTC	CAWSPSSYNEQFF
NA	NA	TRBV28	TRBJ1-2	TGTGCCAGCAGTTTCGGGGGTCCAAACTATGGCTACACCTTC	CASSFGGPNYGYTF
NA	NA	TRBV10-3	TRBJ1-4	TGTGCCATCAGTGAACTTGACAGGATTGGAGAAAAACTGTTTTTT	CAISELDRIGEKLFF
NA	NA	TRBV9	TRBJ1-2	TGTGCCAGCAGCGTTCGCCCAGGTCGGGGAAATGGCTACACCTTC	CASSVRPGRGNGYTF
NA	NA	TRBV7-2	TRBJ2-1	TGTGCCAGCAGCCCCGACAGATATCAGTTCTTC	CASSPDRYQFF
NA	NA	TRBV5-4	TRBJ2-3	TGTGCCAGCAGGGGGCCGGGCTCTCAAACGCAGTATTTT	CASRGPGSQTQYF
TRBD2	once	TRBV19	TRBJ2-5	TGTGCCAGTAGTATTGCGGGACTACTTCAAGAGACCCAGTACTTC	CASSIAGLLQETQYF
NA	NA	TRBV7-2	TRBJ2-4	TGTGCCAGCAGCTTGGACCTTACGGCCAAAAACATTCAGTACTTC	CASSLDLTAKNIQYF
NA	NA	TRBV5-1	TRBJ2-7	TGCGCCAGCAGCTTGGAGGACAGACTCTACGAGCAGTACTTC	CASSLEDRLYEQYF
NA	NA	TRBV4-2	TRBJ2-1	TGTGCCAGCAGCCAAGAGTCGACCAGCTCCTACAATGAGCAGTTCTTC	CASSQESTSSYNEQFF
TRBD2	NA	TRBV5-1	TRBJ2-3	TGCGCCAGCAGCCCGGGACTTGGACTAGGGGCAGATACGCAGTATTTT	CASSPGLGLGADTQYF
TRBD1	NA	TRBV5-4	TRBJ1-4	TGTGCCAGCAGCTTGGAAGGGACAGCTAATGAAAAACTGTTTTTT	CASSLEGTANEKLFF
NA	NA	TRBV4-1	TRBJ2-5	TGCGCCAGCAGCCAAGCTCAGAGGAGTCGGGAGACCCAGTACTTC	CASSQAQRSRETQYF
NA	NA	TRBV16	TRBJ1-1	TGTGCCAGCAGCCAATGGGTGAACACTGAAGCTTTCTTT	CASSQWVNTEAFF
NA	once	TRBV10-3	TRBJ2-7	TGTGCCATGAGCAGGGGACAAAACTACGAGCAGTACTTC	CAMSRGQNYEQYF
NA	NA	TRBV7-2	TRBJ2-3	TGTGCCAGCAGCTTATTTGGTAGCACAGATACGCAGTATTTT	CASSLFGSTDTQYF
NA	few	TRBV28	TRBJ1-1	TGTGCCAGCTGGGGTTTACACACTGAAGCTTTCTTT	CASWGLHTEAFF
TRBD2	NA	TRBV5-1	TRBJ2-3	TGCGCCAGCAGCCGTGGCCGAACTAGCGGGCTAGTCACAGATACGCAGTATTTT	CASSRGRTSGLVTDTQYF
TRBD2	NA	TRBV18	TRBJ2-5	TGTGCCAGCTCACCCCAGATGGGACTAGCGGGATCGGCGACCCAGTACTTC	CASSPQMGLAGSATQYF
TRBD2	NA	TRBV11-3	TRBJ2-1	TGTGCCAGCAAACCGAGTAGCGGGAGCCTCGACAATGAGCAGTTCTTC	CASKPSSGSLDNEQFF
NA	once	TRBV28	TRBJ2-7	TGTGCCAGCAATTCCCCTAGCTTCGACGAGCAGTACTTC	CASNSPSFDEQYF
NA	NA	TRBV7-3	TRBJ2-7	TGTGCCAGCAGCTTAATGGTCGGGAGCACTTACGAGCAGTACTTC	CASSLMVGSTYEQYF
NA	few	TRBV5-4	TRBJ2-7	TGTGCCAGCAGGACTCAAACAATGGGGGAGCAGTACTTC	CASRTQTMGEQYF
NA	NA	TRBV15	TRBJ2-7	TGTGCCACCAGCAGAGACTTTTTGGGATACGAGCAGTACTTC	CATSRDFLGYEQYF
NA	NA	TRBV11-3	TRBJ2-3	TGTGCCAGCAGCTTGACCTCGTTTGGGGGAGCTAGCACAGATACGCAGTATTTT	CASSLTSFGGASTDTQYF
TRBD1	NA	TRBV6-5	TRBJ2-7	TGTGCCAGCAGTCACCGACAGGGGGCGAGGTACGAGCAGTACTTC	CASSHRQGARYEQYF
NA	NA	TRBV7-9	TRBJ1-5	TGTGCCAGCAGTTCCACAGTAAGTGGGGGCCCTAATCAGCCCCAGCATTTT	CASSSTVSGGPNQPQHF